This is a list of T cell receptor beta chains from one sample in a study of shared T cell receptors in the human thymus. The protocol was immunoSEQ multiplex PCR, while the TCRdb copy is restricted to in-frame clones and leaves out a portion. Among 450,000 to 650,000 clones listed, approximately 80% were seen once. These records were also assigned to another study, of human thymus T cells.

The source material was thymocytes. Source of these receptors: a boy less than two years old with a congenital heart defect. CDR3s include the opening cysteine and the closing phenylalanine or tryptophan. A D gene is named only where the DNA matches it firmly. Clone size is stated in some rows and not others, as once, few, many or a class when expanded.

V gene	clone size	D gene	J gene	CDR3 length	CDR3 protein	CDR3 DNA
TRBV19	once	NA	TRBJ1-1	11	CASSIPVGAFF	TGTGCCAGTAGTATCCCGGTTGGAGCTTTCTTT
TRBV5-6	NA	TRBD2	TRBJ2-7	15	CASSPRGVRGYEQYF	TGTGCCAGCAGCCCCCGGGGGGTCCGGGGGTACGAGCAGTACTTC
TRBV25-1	NA	TRBD1	TRBJ2-1	14	CASSPGTEDNEQFF	TGTGCCAGCAGTCCGGGGACAGAAGACAATGAGCAGTTCTTC
TRBV29-1	few	NA	TRBJ2-7	13	CSVGDRIHWEQYF	TGCAGCGTTGGCGACAGGATTCACTGGGAGCAGTACTTC
TRBV29-1	few	TRBD2	TRBJ2-7	14	CSFMGGTSSYEQYF	TGCAGCTTTATGGGGGGGACTAGCTCCTACGAGCAGTACTTC
TRBV27	NA	TRBD1	TRBJ2-4	15	CASSSLQGAKNIQYF	TGTGCCAGCAGTAGTTTACAGGGGGCTAAAAACATTCAGTACTTC
TRBV29-1	NA	NA	TRBJ2-5	15	CSVEAHRVSKETQYF	TGCAGCGTTGAAGCTCACAGGGTCTCTAAAGAGACCCAGTACTTC
TRBV5-1	NA	NA	TRBJ2-1	15	CASSLPGGTYNEQFF	TGCGCCAGCAGCTTGCCAGGGGGGACCTACAATGAGCAGTTCTTC
TRBV27	NA	NA	TRBJ2-7	16	CASSLLGGDGIYEQYF	TGTGCCAGCAGTTTATTAGGAGGGGACGGGATATACGAGCAGTACTTC
TRBV5-1	NA	TRBD2	TRBJ2-3	15	CASSATSGSRDTQYF	TGCGCCAGCAGTGCGACTAGCGGGAGCAGAGATACGCAGTATTTT
TRBV6-5	NA	TRBD1	TRBJ1-4	16	CASSYKGQGGGEKLFF	TGTGCCAGCAGTTACAAGGGACAGGGAGGGGGTGAAAAACTGTTTTTT
TRBV4-2	NA	NA	TRBJ2-7	15	CASSQEWTADTEQYF	TGTGCCAGCAGCCAAGAATGGACAGCCGACACCGAGCAGTACTTC
TRBV6-5	NA	TRBD1	TRBJ1-4	15	CASRNGQGANEKLFF	TGTGCCAGCAGAAACGGACAGGGGGCGAATGAAAAACTGTTTTTT
TRBV6-1	NA	TRBD2	TRBJ2-7	19	CASSASATSGRAPSYEQYF	TGTGCCAGCAGTGCCTCAGCGACTAGCGGGAGGGCTCCCTCCTACGAGCAGTACTTC
TRBV18	few	NA	TRBJ1-4	15	CASSPVKGVYEKLFF	TGTGCCAGCTCACCAGTGAAAGGAGTGTACGAAAAACTGTTTTTT
TRBV7-8	NA	TRBD2	TRBJ2-7	17	CASSLGVLAGERPVQYF	TGTGCCAGCAGCTTAGGCGTACTAGCGGGAGAAAGGCCTGTGCAGTACTTC
TRBV12-5	NA	NA	TRBJ1-5	19	CASALREGAVVDSNQPQHF	TGTGCTAGTGCCCTTCGGGAGGGTGCGGTCGTTGATAGCAATCAGCCCCAGCATTTT
TRBV11-3	NA	NA	TRBJ2-5	16	CASSEPQVAPQETQYF	TGTGCCAGCAGCGAGCCCCAGGTAGCGCCTCAAGAGACCCAGTACTTC
TRBV4-1	NA	NA	TRBJ2-1	17	CASSPIRTKRHYNEQFF	TGCGCCAGCAGCCCAATCCGGACTAAGCGCCACTACAATGAGCAGTTCTTC
TRBV19	NA	TRBD1	TRBJ1-2	15	CASSTLQGRNYGYTF	TGTGCCAGTAGTACCCTACAGGGGCGGAACTATGGCTACACCTTC
TRBV4-2	NA	NA	TRBJ2-1	14	CASSHRRAGNEQFF	TGTGCCAGCAGCCACAGGCGGGCGGGGAATGAGCAGTTCTTC
TRBV28	NA	NA	TRBJ1-1	13	CASRDRTATEAFF	TGTGCCAGCAGGGACCGGACAGCGACTGAAGCTTTCTTT
TRBV28	NA	NA	TRBJ1-1	14	CASSRRGPNTEAFF	TGTGCCAGCAGCCGCAGGGGACCGAACACTGAAGCTTTCTTT
TRBV7-2	NA	NA	TRBJ1-2	16	CASSFSDGDLNYGYTF	TGTGCCAGCAGCTTTAGTGACGGGGACTTAAACTATGGCTACACCTTC
TRBV5-1	few	NA	TRBJ2-3	15	CASSLARLAPDTQYF	TGCGCCAGCAGCTTGGCTCGGCTAGCGCCAGATACGCAGTATTTT
TRBV4-1	NA	NA	TRBJ2-3	17	CASSQESGPRGTDTQYF	TGCGCCAGCAGCCAAGAGTCCGGACCGAGGGGCACAGATACGCAGTATTTT
TRBV28	NA	TRBD2	TRBJ2-7	18	CASSPMTSGRAGSYEQYF	TGTGCCAGCAGTCCTATGACTAGCGGGAGGGCCGGCTCCTACGAGCAGTACTTC
TRBV5-1	few	TRBD1	TRBJ1-2	12	CASRTGECGYTF	TGCGCCAGCCGGACAGGGGAATGTGGCTACACCTTC
TRBV27	few	NA	TRBJ1-1	14	CASRTGRSNTEAFF	TGTGCCAGCCGAACGGGTCGATCGAACACTGAAGCTTTCTTT
TRBV14	NA	TRBD1	TRBJ2-5	19	CASSQETPRQGVGQETQYF	TGTGCCAGCAGCCAAGAAACCCCCCGACAGGGTGTGGGCCAAGAGACCCAGTACTTC
TRBV5-5	NA	NA	TRBJ2-7	12	CASSAEDYEQYF	TGTGCCAGCAGCGCCGAGGACTACGAGCAGTACTTC
TRBV6-5	NA	NA	TRBJ2-7	15	CASSRDGQNFHEQYF	TGTGCCAGCAGCCGTGATGGACAGAACTTCCACGAGCAGTACTTC
TRBV20-1	NA	TRBD2	TRBJ2-1	11	CSASPGRARFF	TGCAGTGCTAGTCCCGGGAGGGCCCGGTTCTTC
TRBV2	few	NA	TRBJ2-3	13	CASSGLATDTQYF	TGTGCCAGCAGTGGGCTAGCAACGGATACGCAGTATTTT
TRBV29-1	NA	NA	TRBJ1-1	15	CSVEDGEGERPEAFF	TGCAGCGTTGAGGATGGGGAGGGGGAGAGGCCTGAAGCTTTCTTT
TRBV2	NA	NA	TRBJ2-3	13	CASSEALTDTQYF	TGTGCCAGCAGTGAAGCACTGACAGATACGCAGTATTTT
TRBV6-4	NA	NA	TRBJ2-1	13	CASSQGSYNEQFF	TGTGCCAGCAGTCAGGGCTCCTACAATGAGCAGTTCTTC
TRBV28	NA	TRBD2	TRBJ2-1	16	CASSGSGRRWDNEQFF	TGTGCCAGCAGTGGAAGCGGGAGGCGGTGGGACAATGAGCAGTTCTTC
TRBV19	NA	TRBD2	TRBJ2-7	16	CASSLRPGLVSYEQYF	TGTGCCAGTAGTCTGAGACCGGGACTAGTCTCGTACGAGCAGTACTTC
TRBV4-3	NA	TRBD2	TRBJ2-1	18	CASSPRMGLAGDRCEQFF	TGCGCCAGCAGCCCGAGGATGGGACTAGCGGGAGATCGATGTGAGCAGTTCTTC
TRBV10-2	few	NA	TRBJ2-7	13	CASSGQFLYEQYF	TGCGCCAGCAGCGGACAGTTCCTCTACGAGCAGTACTTC
TRBV12-2	NA	NA	TRBJ1-5	16	CASRPDRENSNQPQHF	TGTGCAAGTCGCCCGGACAGGGAGAATAGCAATCAGCCCCAGCATTTT
TRBV27	NA	TRBD1	TRBJ2-2	15	CARRWGQENTGELFF	TGTGCCAGGCGGTGGGGACAGGAGAACACCGGGGAGCTGTTTTTT
TRBV29-1	NA	NA	TRBJ1-2	12	CSGRQTSGGYTF	TGCAGCGGTAGACAAACAAGTGGTGGCTACACCTTC
TRBV7-2	few	TRBD2	TRBJ2-7	13	CASSSAGGHEQYF	TGTGCCAGCAGCTCTGCGGGAGGCCACGAGCAGTACTTC
TRBV11-2	NA	NA	TRBJ2-7	15	CASSLYGQGRGEQYF	TGTGCCAGCAGCTTATATGGTCAAGGGCGCGGGGAGCAGTACTTC
TRBV4-3	few	TRBD2	TRBJ2-1	13	CARRLALINEQFF	TGCGCCAGAAGACTAGCCCTGATCAATGAGCAGTTCTTC
TRBV7-2	NA	TRBD2	TRBJ2-3	18	CASSLVHLTSESTDTQYF	TGTGCCAGCAGCTTAGTCCACTTGACTAGCGAAAGCACAGATACGCAGTATTTT
TRBV5-1	NA	NA	TRBJ2-1	18	CASSLARASRIPYNEQFF	TGCGCCAGCAGCTTGGCCCGGGCTAGCCGCATCCCTTACAATGAGCAGTTCTTC
TRBV21-1	NA	NA	TRBJ1-2	15	CASSSHRDRGYGYTF	TGTGCCAGCAGCAGCCACCGGGACAGGGGTTATGGCTACACCTTC
TRBV27	NA	TRBD2	TRBJ2-1	15	CASSLHSGRLNEQFF	TGTGCCAGCAGTCTACATAGCGGGAGGTTGAATGAGCAGTTCTTC
TRBV7-2	NA	TRBD1	TRBJ2-1	15	CASSISTGDDNEQFF	TGTGCCAGCAGCATATCGACAGGGGACGACAATGAGCAGTTCTTC
TRBV21-1	NA	NA	TRBJ2-3	19	CASSKKMACSAGGRDTQYF	TGTGCCAGCAGCAAAAAAATGGCCTGCTCGGCGGGAGGTAGGGATACGCAGTATTTT
TRBV10-2	NA	TRBD2	TRBJ2-1	14	CASTTSGRALEQFF	TGCGCCAGCACTACTAGCGGGAGGGCCCTTGAGCAGTTCTTC
TRBV20-1	NA	NA	TRBJ1-1	11	CSAALRTEAFF	TGCAGTGCTGCGTTGAGGACTGAAGCTTTCTTT
TRBV6-1	NA	NA	TRBJ1-2	14	CASSEVGQGHGYTF	TGTGCCAGCAGTGAAGTAGGGCAGGGGCATGGCTACACCTTC
TRBV5-5	NA	TRBD2	TRBJ2-1	16	CASSINSGRLDNEQFF	TGTGCCAGCAGCATAAACAGCGGGAGGTTGGACAATGAGCAGTTCTTC
TRBV4-3	NA	TRBD2	TRBJ2-7	16	CASSQGPPSGVYEQYF	TGCGCCAGCAGCCAAGGCCCCCCTAGCGGGGTCTACGAGCAGTACTTC
TRBV5-1	NA	NA	TRBJ2-5	13	CASSLDFPETQYF	TGCGCCAGCAGCTTGGACTTCCCGGAGACCCAGTACTTC
TRBV7-9	NA	TRBD1	TRBJ2-7	17	CASSRAIGQGSSYEQYF	TGTGCCAGCAGCCGAGCCATCGGACAGGGGAGCTCCTACGAGCAGTACTTC